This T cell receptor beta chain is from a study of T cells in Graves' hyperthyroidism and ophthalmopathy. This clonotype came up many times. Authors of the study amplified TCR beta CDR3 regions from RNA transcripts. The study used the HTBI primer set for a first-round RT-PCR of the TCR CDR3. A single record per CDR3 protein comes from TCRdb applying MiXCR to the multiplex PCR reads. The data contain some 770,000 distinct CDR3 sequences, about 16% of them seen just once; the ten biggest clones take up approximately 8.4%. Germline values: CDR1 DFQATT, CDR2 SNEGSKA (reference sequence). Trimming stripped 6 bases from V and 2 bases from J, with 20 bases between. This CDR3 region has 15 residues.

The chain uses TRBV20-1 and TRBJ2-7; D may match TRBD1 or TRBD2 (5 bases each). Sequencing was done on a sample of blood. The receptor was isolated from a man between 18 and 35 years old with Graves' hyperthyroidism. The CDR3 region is CSALTSDLGAYEQYF. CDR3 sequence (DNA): TGCAGTGCGCTCACTTCGGACTTAGGGGCCTACGAGCAGTACTTC.